Listed below are T cell receptor beta chains from one sample, sequenced in a study of a mutant IDH1 vaccine in newly diagnosed glioma. These receptors lack a known antigen. TCRdb's copy holds only in-frame clones and misses some; the assay was immunoSEQ multiplex PCR. Of under 50,000 clones detected, around 90% appear once; the ten largest clones hold 5% to 7%. The specimen was PBMCs, collected from a glioma patient whose treatment included an IDH1 peptide vaccine. The origin of the receptors is a woman aged 40 to 49 with glioma. Both conserved end residues are part of each CDR3. Fields, in order: clone size, J gene, V gene, D gene, CDR3 DNA, CDR3 protein. The D gene is left open where the match is weak. Where a row states a size, it is once, few, many or the class of an expanded clone; other rows omit it.

-	TRBJ2-5	TRBV18	TRBD1	TGTGCCAGCTCAACCGGGACAGGTGCGCAAGAGACCCAGTACTTC	CASSTGTGAQETQYF
-	TRBJ2-7	TRBV6-1	TRBD2	TGTGCCACCGGGGAGGGGCCCTGGGACGAGCAGTACTTC	CATGEGPWDEQYF
-	TRBJ1-3	TRBV10-3	TRBD1	TGTGCCATCAGTGAGACAGGGGGAACTGGAAACACCATATATTTT	CAISETGGTGNTIYF
-	TRBJ1-1	TRBV2	-	TGTGCCAGCAGTGAAGGGCTAGTAGCTTTCTTT	CASSEGLVAFF
few	TRBJ1-2	TRBV5-1	-	TGCGCCAGCAGCTTGGCGCGGGATGGCTACACCTTC	CASSLARDGYTF
-	TRBJ1-4	TRBV29-1	TRBD1	TGCAGCGCTAGCCGCGGGGGACAGGAGCAAAAACTGTTTTTT	CSASRGGQEQKLFF
-	TRBJ2-7	TRBV25-1	-	TGTGCCAGCAGTGAAAAGGACGGCGGCCCGTTCTACGAGCAGTACTTC	CASSEKDGGPFYEQYF
-	TRBJ2-1	TRBV4-2	TRBD1	TGTGCCAGCAGCACAGACAGGGGAAATTACAATGAGCAGTTCTTC	CASSTDRGNYNEQFF
-	TRBJ1-2	TRBV5-4	-	TGTGCCAGCAGCTTGGCATGGGGAGACGAAAATGGCTACACCTTC	CASSLAWGDENGYTF
-	TRBJ2-3	TRBV7-2	-	TGTGCCAGCAGCTTTGGTACAGATACGCAGTATTTT	CASSFGTDTQYF
few	TRBJ1-2	TRBV14	TRBD1	TGTGCCAGCAGCGCAAGTGGTTACAGGGGATATGGCTACACCTTC	CASSASGYRGYGYTF
-	TRBJ2-2	TRBV27	TRBD2	TGTGCCAGCAGTTTATCACGGACTAGCGGGAGGGCCGTCGGGGAGCTGTTTTTT	CASSLSRTSGRAVGELFF
-	TRBJ1-5	TRBV6-6	TRBD1	TGTGCCAGCAGGCCCCAGGGGGGGCAGCCCCAGCATTTT	CASRPQGGQPQHF
few	TRBJ2-1	TRBV18	TRBD1	TGTGCCAGCTCATACGACAGGGGAGGCGATGAGCAGTTCTTC	CASSYDRGGDEQFF
-	TRBJ1-2	TRBV6-6	TRBD1	TGTGCCAGCAGTTCGGGACAGTTCTTAAAGGGCTACACCTTC	CASSSGQFLKGYTF
-	TRBJ2-2	TRBV4-3	-	TGCGCCAGCAGCCCTCGACGAGACACCGGGGAGCTGTTTTTT	CASSPRRDTGELFF
-	TRBJ1-1	TRBV27	-	TGTGCCAGCAGTTTTTTCGCCGGGAACACTGAAGCTTTCTTT	CASSFFAGNTEAFF
-	TRBJ1-1	TRBV6-1	-	TGTGCCAGCAGTGATTTGGGGAGGGAATCGGGAGCCCCTGAAGCTTTCTTT	CASSDLGRESGAPEAFF
-	TRBJ1-5	TRBV6-5	-	TGTGCCAGCAGTTCCGACAGAAGCAATCAGCCCCAGCATTTT	CASSSDRSNQPQHF
-	TRBJ1-1	TRBV28	TRBD1	TGTGCCAGCAGTTGGTACAGGGGGGTGAACACTGAAGCTTTCTTT	CASSWYRGVNTEAFF
-	TRBJ1-2	TRBV7-9	-	TGTGCCAGCAGCTTCAGACAGGACCTATATGGCTACACCTTC	CASSFRQDLYGYTF
few	TRBJ1-5	TRBV2	-	TGTGCCAGCAGTGAGGGCGGTAATCAGCCCCAGCATTTT	CASSEGGNQPQHF
-	TRBJ2-1	TRBV7-7	-	TGTGCTAGCAGCTTAGCTCTGGGTGTCCATGAGCAGTTCTTC	CASSLALGVHEQFF
once	TRBJ1-1	TRBV5-1	TRBD1	TGCGCCAGCAGCTTGACCTGGACAGGTTTGAACACTGAAGCTTTCTTT	CASSLTWTGLNTEAFF
-	TRBJ1-3	TRBV27	TRBD1	TGTGCCAGCAAGCCGACAGGGCGAAGTATGTACGGAAACACCATATATTTT	CASKPTGRSMYGNTIYF
-	TRBJ1-1	TRBV19	-	TGTGCCAGTAGTACCTCCCTTCACACTGAAGCTTTCTTT	CASSTSLHTEAFF
-	TRBJ1-2	TRBV5-1	-	TGCGCCAGCAGCCCATCCGGGGAGTATGGCTACACCTTC	CASSPSGEYGYTF
-	TRBJ2-7	TRBV29-1	-	TGCAGCGTTGGCGGGTCCTCCTACGAGCAGTACTTC	CSVGGSSYEQYF